The text below deals with one TCR beta chain. The data were taken from a study of blood T cell repertoires in COVID-19. Here immunoSEQ multiplex PCR was the method, and the copy in TCRdb shows in-frame clones only, minus some. The sample contains 35,000 to 45,000 clones, around 76% of which appear only once. V was cut by 5 bases and J by 3 bases, with 13 bases left in between. Germline CDR1 is SEHNR and CDR2 is FQNEAQ (reference sequence). CDR3 length: 14 amino acids. The V call is TRBV7-9, the J call TRBJ1-1, with D possibly being TRBD1 (5 bases). This sequence was found in a man in his 70s with active or convalescent COVID-19. The source material was peripheral blood. CDR3 region: CASSLLGGDTEAFF. DNA of the CDR3: TGTGCCAGCAGCCTTCTCGGGGGGGACACTGAAGCTTTCTTT.